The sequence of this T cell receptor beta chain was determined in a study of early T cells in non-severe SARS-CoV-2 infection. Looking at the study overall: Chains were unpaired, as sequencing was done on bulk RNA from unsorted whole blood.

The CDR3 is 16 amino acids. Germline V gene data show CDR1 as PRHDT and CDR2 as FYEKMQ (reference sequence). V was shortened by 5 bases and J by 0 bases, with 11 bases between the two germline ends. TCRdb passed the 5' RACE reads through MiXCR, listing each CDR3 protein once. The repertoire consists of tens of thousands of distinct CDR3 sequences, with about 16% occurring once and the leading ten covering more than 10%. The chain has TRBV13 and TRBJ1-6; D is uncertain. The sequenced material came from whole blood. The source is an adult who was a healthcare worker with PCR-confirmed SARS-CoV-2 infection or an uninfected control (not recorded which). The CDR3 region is CASSPGESSYNSPLHF. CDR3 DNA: TGTGCCAGCAGCCCTGGGGAAAGCTCCTATAATTCACCCCTCCACTTT.